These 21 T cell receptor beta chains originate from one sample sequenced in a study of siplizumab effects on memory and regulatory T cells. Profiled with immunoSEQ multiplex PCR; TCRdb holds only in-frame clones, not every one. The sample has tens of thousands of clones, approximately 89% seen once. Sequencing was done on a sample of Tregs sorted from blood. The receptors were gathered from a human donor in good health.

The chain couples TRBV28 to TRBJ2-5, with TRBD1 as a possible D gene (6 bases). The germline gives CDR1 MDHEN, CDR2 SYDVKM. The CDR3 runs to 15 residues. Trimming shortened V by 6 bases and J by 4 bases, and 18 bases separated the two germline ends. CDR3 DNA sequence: TGTGCCAGCAGACCTCGACAGGCCAGGTCAGAGACCCAGTACTTC. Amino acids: CASRPRQARSETQYF.

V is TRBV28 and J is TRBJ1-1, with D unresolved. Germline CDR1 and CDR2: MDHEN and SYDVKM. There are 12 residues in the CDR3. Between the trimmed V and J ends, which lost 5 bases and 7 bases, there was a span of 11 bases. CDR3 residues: CASSPPTYEAFF. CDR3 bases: TGTGCCAGCAGTCCGCCCACATATGAAGCTTTCTTT.

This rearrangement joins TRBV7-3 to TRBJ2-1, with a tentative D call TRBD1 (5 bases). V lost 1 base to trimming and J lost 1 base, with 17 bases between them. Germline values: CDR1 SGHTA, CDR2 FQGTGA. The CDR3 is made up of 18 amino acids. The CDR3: CASSLRPPGQGSYNEQFF. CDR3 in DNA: TGTGCCAGCAGCTTAAGGCCCCCAGGGCAGGGTTCCTACAATGAGCAGTTCTTC.

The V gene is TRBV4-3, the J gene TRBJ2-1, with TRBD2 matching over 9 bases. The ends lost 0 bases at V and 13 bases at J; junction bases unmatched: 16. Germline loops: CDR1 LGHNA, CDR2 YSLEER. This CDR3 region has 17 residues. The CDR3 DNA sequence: TGCGCCAGCAGCCAAGAGTTGGGGCTAGCGGGACCACCGGGTCAGTTCTTC. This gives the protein CASSQELGLAGPPGQFF.

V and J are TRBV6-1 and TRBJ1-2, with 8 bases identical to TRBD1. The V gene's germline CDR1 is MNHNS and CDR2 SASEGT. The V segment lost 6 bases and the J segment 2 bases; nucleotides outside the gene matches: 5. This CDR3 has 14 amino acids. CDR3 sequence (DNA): TGTGCCAGCAGGAGTAACAGGGGGAACTATGGCTACACCTTC. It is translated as CASRSNRGNYGYTF.

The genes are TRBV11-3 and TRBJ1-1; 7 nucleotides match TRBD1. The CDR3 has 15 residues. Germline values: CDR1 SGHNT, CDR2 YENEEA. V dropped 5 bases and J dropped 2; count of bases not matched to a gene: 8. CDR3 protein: CASSPRDRPNTEAFF. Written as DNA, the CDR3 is TGTGCCAGCAGCCCCCGGGACAGACCTAACACTGAAGCTTTCTTT.

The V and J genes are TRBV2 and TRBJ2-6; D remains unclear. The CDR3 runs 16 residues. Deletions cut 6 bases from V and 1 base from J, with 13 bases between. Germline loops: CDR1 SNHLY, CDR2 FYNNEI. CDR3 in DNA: TGTGCCAGCAGCAGGTTAATGGGGTCTGGGGCCAACGTCCTGACTTTC. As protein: CASSRLMGSGANVLTF.

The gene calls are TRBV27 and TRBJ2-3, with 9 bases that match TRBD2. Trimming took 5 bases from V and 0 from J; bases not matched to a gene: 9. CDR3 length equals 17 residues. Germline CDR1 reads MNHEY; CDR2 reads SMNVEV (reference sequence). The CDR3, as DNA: TGTGCCAGCAGTACCTGGGGAACTAGCGGGAGCACAGATACGCAGTATTTT. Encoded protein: CASSTWGTSGSTDTQYF.

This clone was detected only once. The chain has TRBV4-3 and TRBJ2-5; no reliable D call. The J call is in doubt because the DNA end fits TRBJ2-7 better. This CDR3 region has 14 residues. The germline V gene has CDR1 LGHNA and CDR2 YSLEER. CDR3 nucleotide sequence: TGCGCCAGCAGCCAAGATCTTTACGGCTACGAGCAGTACTTC. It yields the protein CASSQDLYGYEQYF.

Here the CDR3 reads CASSFPGSTDTQYF. CDR3 DNA: TGTGCCAGCAGCTTTCCTGGGAGCACAGATACGCAGTATTTT. The genes are TRBV5-8 and TRBJ2-3; D gene unclear. Germline CDR1 and CDR2: SGHTS and YDEGEE. Trimming took off 2 bases at V and 0 bases at J, with 7 bases between the two ends. The CDR3 is 14 residues long.

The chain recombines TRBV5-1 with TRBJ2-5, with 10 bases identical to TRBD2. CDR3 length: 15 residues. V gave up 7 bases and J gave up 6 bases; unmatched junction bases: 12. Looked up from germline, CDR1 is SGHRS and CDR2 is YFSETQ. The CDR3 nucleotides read TGCGCCAGCGCCAAGATAGCGGGAGGATTTAAGACCCAGTACTTC. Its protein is CASAKIAGGFKTQYF.

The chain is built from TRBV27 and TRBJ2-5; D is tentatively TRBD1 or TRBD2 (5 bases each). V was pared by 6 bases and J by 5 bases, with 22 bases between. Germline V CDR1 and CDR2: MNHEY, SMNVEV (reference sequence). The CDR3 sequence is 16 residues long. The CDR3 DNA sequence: TGTGCCAGCAGAGTAAGCGGACACCGGGCGGTGGAGACCCAGTACTTC. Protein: CASRVSGHRAVETQYF.

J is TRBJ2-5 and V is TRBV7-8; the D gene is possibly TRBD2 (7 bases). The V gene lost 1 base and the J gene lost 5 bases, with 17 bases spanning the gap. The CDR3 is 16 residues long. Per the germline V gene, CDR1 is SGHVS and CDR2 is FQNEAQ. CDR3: CASSLGAGATRETQYF. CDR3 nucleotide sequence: TGTGCCAGCAGCTTAGGTGCGGGGGCGACTCGGGAGACCCAGTACTTC.

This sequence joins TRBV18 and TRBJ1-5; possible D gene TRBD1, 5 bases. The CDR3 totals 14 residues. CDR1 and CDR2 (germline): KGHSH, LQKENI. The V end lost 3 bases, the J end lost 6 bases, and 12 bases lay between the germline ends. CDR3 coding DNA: TGTGCCAGCTCACCGGGGGGGGTGCTTCAGCCCCAGCATTTT. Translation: CASSPGGVLQPQHF.

In DNA form, the CDR3 reads TGCGCCAGCAGCAACGGACAGACCTACAATGAGCAGTTCTTC. This translates into CASSNGQTYNEQFF. The J gene is TRBJ2-1, the V gene TRBV5-1; D is perhaps TRBD1 (6 bases). The CDR3 has 14 amino acids. V lost 4 bases, J lost 2 bases, and 10 bases lay in between. The germline CDR1 and CDR2 sequences are SGHRS and YFSETQ.

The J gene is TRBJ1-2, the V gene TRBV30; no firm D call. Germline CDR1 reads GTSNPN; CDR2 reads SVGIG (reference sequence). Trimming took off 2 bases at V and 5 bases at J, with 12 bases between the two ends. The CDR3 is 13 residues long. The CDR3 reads CAWSRGAGYGYTF. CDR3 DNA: TGTGCCTGGAGTCGAGGCGCAGGTTATGGCTACACCTTC.

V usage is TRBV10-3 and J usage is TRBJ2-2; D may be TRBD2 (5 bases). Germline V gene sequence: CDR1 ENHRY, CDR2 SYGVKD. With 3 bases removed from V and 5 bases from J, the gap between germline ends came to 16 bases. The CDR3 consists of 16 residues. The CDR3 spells CAISDSGRRGTGELFF. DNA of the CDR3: TGTGCCATCAGTGACTCGGGGAGACGGGGAACCGGGGAGCTGTTTTTT.

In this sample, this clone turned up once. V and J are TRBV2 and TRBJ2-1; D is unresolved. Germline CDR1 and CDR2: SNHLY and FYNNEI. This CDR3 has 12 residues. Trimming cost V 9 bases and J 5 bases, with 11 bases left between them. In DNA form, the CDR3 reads TGTGCCAGTCTCCGGGTAAACAATGAGCAGTTCTTC. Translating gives CASLRVNNEQFF.

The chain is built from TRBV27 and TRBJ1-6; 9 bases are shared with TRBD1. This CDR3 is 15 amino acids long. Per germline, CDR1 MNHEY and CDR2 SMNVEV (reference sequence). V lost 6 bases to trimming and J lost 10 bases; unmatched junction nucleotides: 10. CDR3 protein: CASRIGDRVKSPLHF. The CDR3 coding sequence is TGTGCCAGCAGGATAGGGGACAGGGTTAAGTCACCCCTCCACTTT.

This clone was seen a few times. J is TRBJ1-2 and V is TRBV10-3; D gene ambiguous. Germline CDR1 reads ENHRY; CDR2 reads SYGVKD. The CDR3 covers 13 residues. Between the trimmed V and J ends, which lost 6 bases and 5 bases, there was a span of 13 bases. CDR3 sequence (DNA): TGTGCCATCAGCGGACCGCCTGAGTATGGCTACACCTTC. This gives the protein CAISGPPEYGYTF.

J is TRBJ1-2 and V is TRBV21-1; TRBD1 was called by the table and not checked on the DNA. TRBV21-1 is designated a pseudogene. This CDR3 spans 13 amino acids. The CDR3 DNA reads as TGTGCCAGCAGCACAGGCAGGGACTATGGCTACACCTTC. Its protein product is CASSTGRDYGYTF.